The 5 T cell receptor beta chains below all came from one sample that was sequenced in a study of T cell repertoires in cytomegalovirus infection. TCRdb redid the calling of the reads with MiXCR, one entry per CDR3 protein. The profile shows roughly 300,000 distinct CDR3 sequences, over 7.5% of them singletons. Material for sequencing was PBMCs. The receptors originated from a human donor in good health (CMV status not recorded). Some clones in this sample may be carry-over from other donors' samples.

This clonotype was observed many times. The chain employs TRBV7-2 and TRBJ1-4; D gene unclear. Germline CDR1 reads SGHTA; CDR2 reads FQGNSA. There are 15 residues in the CDR3. V was shortened by 3 bases and J by 2 bases, with 10 bases between the two germline ends. The CDR3 DNA sequence: TGTGCCAGCAGCTTCTCAAGGTGGACTAATGAAAAACTGTTTTTT. Translated, it gives CASSFSRWTNEKLFF.

The chain couples TRBV7-9 to TRBJ2-2; perhaps TRBD1 as D (5 bases). Trimming took off 8 bases at V and 4 bases at J, with 17 bases between the two ends. Germline V gene sequence: CDR1 SEHNR, CDR2 FQNEAQ (reference sequence). The CDR3 loop spans 15 amino acids. This chain's CDR3 is CASAEASRGTGELFF. The CDR3 DNA follows: TGTGCCAGCGCCGAAGCCTCAAGGGGCACCGGGGAGCTGTTTTTT.

At least ten counts were recorded for this clonotype. The V gene is TRBV7-2, the J gene TRBJ1-1; D ambiguous. The CDR3 is made up of 14 amino acids. Germline V CDR1 and CDR2: SGHTA, FQGNSA. V gave up 5 bases and J gave up 1 base, with 11 bases separating them. DNA for the CDR3: TGTGCCAGCAGCGAGCTGTACAGGAACACTGAAGCTTTCTTT. Protein: CASSELYRNTEAFF. The full variable domain, completed using reference TRBV7-2 and TRBJ1-1, is GAGVSQSPSNKVTEKGKDVELRCDPISGHTALYWYRQSLGQGLEFLIYFQGNSAPDKSGLPSDRFSAERTGGSVSTLTIQRTQQEDSAVYLCASSELYRNTEAFFGQGTRLTVV.

This clonotype was seen at least ten times. This chain uses TRBV7-8 with TRBJ1-5, with 9 bases lining up with TRBD1. Trimming at V came to 7 bases and at J to 3 bases, leaving 7 bases not matched to a gene. This CDR3 is built from 15 residues. Per germline, CDR1 SGHVS and CDR2 FQNEAQ. This CDR3 is CASTSDRGDNQPQHF. CDR3 nucleotides: TGTGCCAGCACCTCGGACAGGGGAGACAATCAGCCCCAGCATTTT. Supplemented by reference TRBV7-8 and TRBJ1-5, the full variable domain reads GAGVSQSPRYKVAKRGQDVALRCDPISGHVSLFWYQQALGQGPEFLTYFQNEAQLDKSGLPSDRFFAERPEGSVSTLKIQRTQQEDSAVYLCASTSDRGDNQPQHFGDGTRLSIL.

The V and J genes are TRBV27 and TRBJ2-5; no reliable D call. Trimming took off 5 bases at V and 3 bases at J, with 13 bases between the two ends. Germline V lookup: CDR1 MNHEY, CDR2 SMNVEV (reference sequence). The CDR3 is 14 amino acids. Here the CDR3 reads CASSLRRTEETQYF. CDR3 DNA: TGTGCCAGCAGTCTACGACGGACCGAAGAGACCCAGTACTTC.